Detailed here is one T cell receptor (beta chain). There are 15 residues in the CDR3. Trimming removed 7 bases from V and 3 bases from J; junction bases left unmatched: 10. Germline V CDR1 and CDR2: WSHSY, SAAADI. The method was immunoSEQ multiplex PCR; TCRdb's version includes in-frame clones alone and lacks a portion of them. The sample shows around 110,000 clones, about 91% of them seen only once. Time point reported: peripheral blood 6 weeks after treatment start. This sample is drawn from a study of PD-L1 blockade in urothelial cancer. Study details: Patients' prior chemotherapy regimens numbered 0 to 3. The researchers analyzed blood 3 weeks (second dose) and 6 weeks after treatment start.

This TCR derives from a man aged 55 to 70 with urothelial cancer. The chain links TRBV10-2 to TRBJ2-7; 9 nucleotides line up with TRBD2. Source: PBMCs, taken around atezolizumab (anti-PD-L1) treatment. The CDR3 here is CASNLAGETGYEQYF. CDR3 sequence (DNA): TGCGCCAGCAACTTAGCGGGAGAGACCGGCTACGAGCAGTACTTC.